The present T cell receptor (beta chain) was sequenced within a study of T cell responses to AZD1222 COVID-19 vaccine. Whole-study findings and limits: Donors were mostly white British, more females; clonal diversity possibly underestimated.

V gave up 4 bases and J gave up 4 bases; unmatched junction bases: 10. The germline V gene encodes CDR1 SGHVS and CDR2 FQNEAQ. The CDR3 contains 16 residues. Of note for this clone: Its antigen remains unknown.

Sequencing used immunoSEQ multiplex PCR; TCRdb keeps in-frame clones, though not all of them. The repertoire has 180,000 or so clones, roughly 94% of them found once; the top ten carry 1% to 1.5%. The TCR sequence derives from an adult who received the AZD1222 COVID-19 vaccine. The sequenced sample was peripheral blood, obtained 28 days after the second AZD1222 dose. The rearrangement links TRBV7-8 to TRBJ1-1; the match to TRBD1 covers 9 bases. This chain's CDR3 is CASSYRRQGEGTEAFF. CDR3 nucleotides: TGTGCCAGCAGCTATCGGCGACAGGGGGAAGGCACTGAAGCTTTCTTT.